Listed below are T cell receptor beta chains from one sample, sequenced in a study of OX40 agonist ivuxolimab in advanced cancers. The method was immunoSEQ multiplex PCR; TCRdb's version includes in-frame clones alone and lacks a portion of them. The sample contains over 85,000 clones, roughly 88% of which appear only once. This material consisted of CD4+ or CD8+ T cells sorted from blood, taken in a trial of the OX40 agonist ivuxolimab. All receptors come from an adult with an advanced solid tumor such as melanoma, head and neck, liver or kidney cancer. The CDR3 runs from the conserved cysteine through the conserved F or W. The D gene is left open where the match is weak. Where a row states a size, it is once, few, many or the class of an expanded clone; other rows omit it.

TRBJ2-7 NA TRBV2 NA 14 TGTGCCAGCAGGTTGACTGGACAGACCTACGAGCAGTACTTC CASRLTGQTYEQYF
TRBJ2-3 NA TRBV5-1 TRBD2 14 TGCGCCAGCAGCTCCCAAGCTAGCGGGAGCTCGCAGTATTTT CASSSQASGSSQYF
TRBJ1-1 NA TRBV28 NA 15 TGTGCCAGCAGTTTAAGGGGTCGGGGCAACACTGAAGCTTTCTTT CASSLRGRGNTEAFF
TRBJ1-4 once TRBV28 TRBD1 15 TGTGCCAGCAGGACGACAGGGGGCGTGAATGAAAAACTGTTTTTT CASRTTGGVNEKLFF
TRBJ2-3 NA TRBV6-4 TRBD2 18 TGTGCCAGCAGTGGGGTGGGACTAGCGGGAGAAGGCACAGATACGCAGTATTTT CASSGVGLAGEGTDTQYF
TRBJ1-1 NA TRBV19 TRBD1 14 TGTGCCAGTAGTAAGGACAGGGAGAACACTGAAGCTTTCTTT CASSKDRENTEAFF
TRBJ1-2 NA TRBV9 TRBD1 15 TGTGCCAGCAGCGTATCTCTACAGGGGGCGCGGGGCTACACCTTC CASSVSLQGARGYTF
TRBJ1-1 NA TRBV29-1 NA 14 TGCAGCGTAAACCCGGGCAGGGAGGACACTGAAGCTTTCTTT CSVNPGREDTEAFF
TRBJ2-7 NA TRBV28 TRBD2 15 TGTGCCAGCAGTTCCAGCGGGAGGACCTCCTACGAGCAGTACTTC CASSSSGRTSYEQYF
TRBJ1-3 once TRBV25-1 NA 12 TGTGCCAGCAGTGAATCCCACCTAACCATATATTTT CASSESHLTIYF
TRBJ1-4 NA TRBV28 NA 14 TGTGCCAGCAGTTTATGGCAGGGGAATGAAAAACTGTTTTTT CASSLWQGNEKLFF
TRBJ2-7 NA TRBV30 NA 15 TGTGCCTGGAGTGTACCAGGGCCGAGACCCTACGAGCAGTACTTC CAWSVPGPRPYEQYF
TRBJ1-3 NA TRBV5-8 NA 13 TGTGCCAGCAGCTCAGGCTCTGGAAACACCATATATTTT CASSSGSGNTIYF
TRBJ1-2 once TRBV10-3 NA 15 TGTGCCATCAGTGAGTCGGCGAGTCTTGGTCATGGCTACACCTTC CAISESASLGHGYTF
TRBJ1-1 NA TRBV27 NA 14 TGTGCCAGCAGTCTACAGGACCTCCGCACTGAAGCTTTCTTT CASSLQDLRTEAFF
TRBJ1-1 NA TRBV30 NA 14 TGTGCCTGGAGGTGGGGCTCCATGAACACTGAAGCTTTCTTT CAWRWGSMNTEAFF
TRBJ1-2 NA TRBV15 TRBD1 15 TGTGCCACCAGCAGAGGTGGACAGGGCGGACATGGCTACACCTTC CATSRGGQGGHGYTF
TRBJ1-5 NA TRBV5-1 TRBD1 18 TGCGCCAGCAGCTTGGGACCCGGGACAGGGGGCGGTGGTCAGCCCCAGCATTTT CASSLGPGTGGGGQPQHF
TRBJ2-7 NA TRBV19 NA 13 TGTGCCAGTAGTAAGACTGGAGGGTACGAGCAGTACTTC CASSKTGGYEQYF
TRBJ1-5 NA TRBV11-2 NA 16 TGTGCCAGCAGCTTAGGTGGCAGGGAGGTTAATCAGCCCCAGCATTTT CASSLGGREVNQPQHF
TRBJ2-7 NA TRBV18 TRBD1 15 TGTGCCAGCTCACCGGGACAGGGGGCCTCCTACGAGCAGTACTTC CASSPGQGASYEQYF
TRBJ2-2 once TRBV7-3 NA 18 TGTGCCAGCAGCTTAACCTCCCTGGGAGGGGGCATGGCCGGGGAGCTGTTTTTT CASSLTSLGGGMAGELFF
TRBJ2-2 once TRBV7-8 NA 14 TGTGCCAGCAGCTCCCACCGTGAGGTCGGGGAGCTGTTTTTT CASSSHREVGELFF
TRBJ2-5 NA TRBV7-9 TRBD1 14 TGTGCCAGCAGCCCCCGACAGGGGGGAAAGACCCAGTACTTC CASSPRQGGKTQYF
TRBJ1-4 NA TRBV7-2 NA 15 TGTGCCAGCAGCTTATCGGGGACGTCTAATGAAAAACTGTTTTTT CASSLSGTSNEKLFF
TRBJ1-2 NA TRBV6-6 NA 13 TGTGCCAGCAGTTACTCGTTATACTATGGCTACACCTTC CASSYSLYYGYTF
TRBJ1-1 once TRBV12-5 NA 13 TGTGCTAGCGGTCCCAGGGCTGACACTGAAGCTTTCTTT CASGPRADTEAFF
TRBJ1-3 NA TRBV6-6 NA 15 TGTGCCAGCAGCCCTGACAGGAGCTCTGGAAACACCATATATTTT CASSPDRSSGNTIYF
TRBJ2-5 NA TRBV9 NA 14 TGTGCCAGCAGCGTAAACAGCGCACAAGGGGGCCAGTACTTC CASSVNSAQGGQYF
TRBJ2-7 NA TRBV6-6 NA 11 TGTGCCAGCAGTTCCACCTACGAGCAGTACTTC CASSSTYEQYF
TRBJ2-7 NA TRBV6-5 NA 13 TGTGCCAGCAGTTACGCGGAATCCTACGAGCAGTACTTC CASSYAESYEQYF
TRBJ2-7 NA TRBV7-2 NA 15 TGTGCCAGCAGCTTAACCGGGACGACTTCCTACGAGCAGTACTTC CASSLTGTTSYEQYF
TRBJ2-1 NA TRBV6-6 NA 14 TGTGCCAGCAGGGGAGAGGGCGCCTACAATGAGCAGTTCTTC CASRGEGAYNEQFF
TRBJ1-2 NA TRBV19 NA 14 TGTGCCAGTACCGTCTCAGCGGTTGGATATGGCTACACCTTC CASTVSAVGYGYTF
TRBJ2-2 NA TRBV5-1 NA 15 TGCGCCAGCAGCTTGGTGGGGGGCCACACCGGGGAGCTGTTTTTT CASSLVGGHTGELFF